Following are 21 T cell receptor beta chains from one sample sequenced in a study of T cell responses to AZD1222 COVID-19 vaccine. Repertoires were generated with immunoSEQ multiplex PCR, while TCRdb's copy carries only in-frame clones and drops some. This sample has 150,000 or so clones, with about 91% found just once. The input for sequencing was peripheral blood, taken on day 0 of AZD1222 vaccination. The receptors derive from an adult in good health.

This chain uses TRBV5-6 with TRBJ2-3; the D gene is possibly TRBD2 (7 bases). The CDR3 is 18 amino acids. V lost 6 bases and J lost 1, with 24 bases in between. Germline V gene data show CDR1 as SGHDT and CDR2 as YYEEEE. The CDR3 loop is CASNLGGPWGTRTDTQYF. CDR3 DNA: TGTGCCAGCAATCTGGGGGGGCCCTGGGGGACCCGCACAGATACGCAGTATTTT.

The chain combines TRBV18 with TRBJ2-1; the D is unclear. The ends were cut back, 3 bases at V and 7 bases at J, with 13 bases in the middle. The germline V gene encodes CDR1 KGHSH and CDR2 LQKENI. The CDR3 is 14 amino acids. The CDR3 protein is CASSPGAARNEQFF. In DNA, the CDR3 is TGTGCCAGCTCACCGGGCGCGGCGAGGAATGAGCAGTTCTTC.

The chain couples TRBV7-2 to TRBJ1-1; no clear D. This CDR3 has 16 amino acids. In germline, CDR1 is SGHTA, CDR2 FQGNSA. Trimming removed 5 bases at V and 5 bases at J, with 21 bases between. The CDR3 DNA follows: TGTGCCAGCAGCCCTGGTCATGTTCGGTTGGGGACTGAAGCTTTCTTT. Protein: CASSPGHVRLGTEAFF. Full variable domain (rest looked up from reference TRBV7-2 and TRBJ1-1): GAGVSQSPSNKVTEKGKDVELRCDPISGHTALYWYRQSLGQGLEFLIYFQGNSAPDKSGLPSDRFSAERTGGSVSTLTIQRTQQEDSAVYLCASSPGHVRLGTEAFFGQGTRLTVV.

The chain has TRBV19 and TRBJ2-3; no firm D call. The V end was cut by 5 bases, the J end by 2 bases, with 8 bases between. The CDR3 spans 13 residues. Germline-derived CDR1 and CDR2 are LNHDA and SQIVND (reference sequence). The CDR3 bases are TGTGCCAGTAGTTTAACACACACAGATACGCAGTATTTT. This sequence encodes CASSLTHTDTQYF.

The CDR3 sequence is CASSSGAGETQYF. The CDR3 DNA reads as TGTGCCAGCAGCTCAGGGGCCGGAGAGACCCAGTACTTC. This sequence joins TRBV5-5 and TRBJ2-5; possibly TRBD1 for D (6 bases). CDR1 SGHKS and CDR2 YYEKEE come from the germline V gene (reference sequence). This CDR3 is built from 13 residues. The germline V and J ends were trimmed by 3 bases and 4 bases, with 10 bases remaining between them.

The chain employs TRBV10-3 and TRBJ2-1, with D perhaps assigned TRBD1 or TRBD2 (6 bases each). Germline V gene sequence: CDR1 ENHRY, CDR2 SYGVKD. This CDR3 spans 15 amino acids. The germline V and J ends were trimmed by 3 bases and 6 bases, with 15 bases remaining between them. The CDR3 bases are TGTGCCATCAGTGACTCAACAAGGGGGGCCAATGAGCAGTTCTTC. Amino acids: CAISDSTRGANEQFF.

The chain joins TRBV7-9 to TRBJ2-3; 7 nucleotides line up with TRBD1. Per germline, CDR1 SEHNR and CDR2 FQNEAQ (reference sequence). The V gene end was trimmed by 7 bases and the J gene end by 0 bases; junction bases not matched to a gene: 4. This CDR3 has 14 amino acids. The CDR3 nucleotides are TGTGCCAGCACCAAGGGACAGAGCACAGATACGCAGTATTTT. Its protein product is CASTKGQSTDTQYF.

The chain carries TRBV2 and TRBJ2-1; 7 bases match TRBD1. In germline, CDR1 is SNHLY, CDR2 FYNNEI. The J segment lost 10 bases and the V segment lost 4 bases, leaving 7 bases of the junction unmatched. This CDR3 comprises 13 residues. The CDR3: CASSGDSSTEQFF. The CDR3 DNA reads as TGTGCCAGCAGTGGGGACAGCTCAACCGAGCAGTTCTTC.

This clone was seen a few times. The chain is built from TRBV6-6 and TRBJ2-1; 9 bases line up with TRBD2. Germline lookup yields CDR1 MNHNY and CDR2 SVGAGI (reference sequence). The CDR3 loop spans 15 amino acids. The V and J ends lost 5 bases and 4 bases, in that order; junction bases with no gene match: 6. Here the CDR3 reads CASSDLAGKYNEQFF. The CDR3 DNA is TGTGCCAGCAGTGACCTAGCGGGAAAGTACAATGAGCAGTTCTTC.

V gene TRBV3-1 (or the pseudogene TRBV3-2) combines with J gene TRBJ1-5, with D maybe TRBD1 (6 bases). Trimming pared 3 bases from V and 3 bases from J, leaving 15 bases between. CDR3 length: 16 residues. CDR1 and CDR2 (germline): LGHDT, YNNKEL (reference sequence). The CDR3 spells CASSHGQLEVNQPQHF. CDR3 sequence (DNA): TGTGCCAGCAGCCATGGACAGTTGGAGGTCAATCAGCCCCAGCATTTT.

In this sample, this clone turned up a few times. The V gene is TRBV29-1, the J gene TRBJ1-2, with 9 bases aligning to TRBD1. This CDR3 region has 13 residues. Germline V CDR1 and CDR2: SQVTM, ANQGSEA. Losses at the gene ends were 6 bases for V and 7 bases for J; bases not matched to a gene: 9. The CDR3 DNA reads TGCAGCGTCCCGGGACAGGGTTTATCTGGCTACACCTTC. Translated, it gives CSVPGQGLSGYTF.

V gene TRBV5-1 combines with J gene TRBJ2-1; TRBD1 might be the D (6 bases). This CDR3 has 14 residues. CDR1 and CDR2 (germline): SGHRS, YFSETQ. Trimming left V 4 bases short and J 10 bases short, with 18 bases between. The CDR3 spells CASSPVPGTGEQFF. DNA of the CDR3: TGCGCCAGCAGCCCCGTGCCGGGTACAGGGGAGCAGTTCTTC.

This clone turned up a few times. The genes are TRBV19 and TRBJ2-3; D is undetermined. Germline CDR1 is LNHDA and CDR2 is SQIVND (reference sequence). Trimming removed 3 bases at V and 0 bases at J, with 4 bases between. CDR3 length: 13 residues. The CDR3 sequence: CASSIPSTDTQYF. CDR3 sequence (DNA): TGTGCCAGTAGTATTCCGAGCACAGATACGCAGTATTTT.

The chain employs TRBV7-3 and TRBJ1-6, with a tentative D call TRBD1 (5 bases). CDR1 and CDR2 (germline): SGHTA, FQGTGA. The CDR3 is 16 residues long. V lost 5 bases to trimming and J lost 9 bases, with 20 bases between them. The CDR3 sequence: CASSLWEAGLGSPLHF. DNA for the CDR3: TGTGCCAGCAGCCTATGGGAGGCGGGGCTCGGTTCACCCCTCCACTTT.

The rearrangement links TRBV10-3 to TRBJ2-7; D not resolved. CDR3 size: 13 residues. CDR1 is ENHRY, CDR2 SYGVKD, per germline. Trimming stripped 0 bases from V and 3 bases from J, with 6 bases between. The CDR3 protein is CAISESANYEQYF. The DNA for the CDR3 is TGTGCCATCAGTGAGTCGGCTAACTACGAGCAGTACTTC.

This clone was observed a handful of times. The genes are TRBV5-4 and TRBJ2-3, with 13 bases lining up with TRBD2. J lost 4 bases, V lost 0 bases, and 2 bases had no gene match. CDR1 SGHNT and CDR2 YYREEE come from the germline V gene (reference sequence). The CDR3 consists of 16 residues. The CDR3 sequence is CASSLVTSGGADTQYF. The CDR3 nucleotides read TGTGCCAGCAGCTTGGTAACTAGCGGGGGGGCAGATACGCAGTATTTT.

V is TRBV5-1 and J is TRBJ1-2, with D unresolved. Per germline, CDR1 SGHRS and CDR2 YFSETQ. The V and J ends lost 10 bases and 2 bases respectively, with 18 bases between them. The CDR3 is 14 residues long. The CDR3 loop reads CALLFNFGNYGYTF. CDR3 nucleotide sequence: TGCGCCCTCCTTTTTAATTTTGGCAACTATGGCTACACCTTC.

The count of this clone is one. This chain joins TRBV4-1 and TRBJ2-7, with 7 positions matching TRBD1. CDR3 length: 13 residues. The V gene end was trimmed by 4 bases and the J gene end by 3 bases; junction bases not matched to a gene: 3. In germline, CDR1 is MGHRA, CDR2 YSYEKL. CDR3 sequence (DNA): TGCGCCAGCAGCCCCGGGACAGACTACGAGCAGTACTTC. Its protein is CASSPGTDYEQYF.

CDR3 amino acids: CASRAPGASGPQHF. The CDR3 DNA is TGTGCCAGCAGGGCGCCGGGCGCTTCTGGGCCCCAGCATTTT. The chain carries TRBV27 and TRBJ1-5; D unclear. V was clipped by 6 bases and J by 9 bases, with 18 bases between them. Germline CDR1 MNHEY, CDR2 SMNVEV (reference sequence). This CDR3 comprises 14 residues.

This clone was counted a single time. The chain uses TRBV7-2 and TRBJ1-2; D not resolved. Germline CDR1 reads SGHTA; CDR2 reads FQGNSA. The V end was cut by 5 bases, the J end by 5 bases, with 9 bases between. The CDR3 is 12 residues long. The DNA of the CDR3 is TGTGCCAGCAGCCAAGATAATTATGGCTACACCTTC. Protein: CASSQDNYGYTF.

The rearrangement joins TRBV25-1 to TRBJ2-4; 11 bases map to TRBD2. Losses at the gene ends were 2 bases for V and 9 bases for J; bases not matched to a gene: 6. The CDR3 length is 15 residues. The germline V gene has CDR1 MGHDK and CDR2 SYGVNS. In nucleotides, the CDR3 is TGTGCCAGCAGTGAAATAGCGGGGGGGCGTCCCATTCAGTACTTC. Protein: CASSEIAGGRPIQYF. Looking up the rest from reference TRBV25-1 and TRBJ2-4 gives the full variable domain: EADIYQTPRYLVIGTGKKITLECSQTMGHDKMYWYQQDPGMELHLIHYSYGVNSTEKGDLSSESTVSRIRTEHFPLTLESARPSHTSQYLCASSEIAGGRPIQYFGAGTRLSVL.